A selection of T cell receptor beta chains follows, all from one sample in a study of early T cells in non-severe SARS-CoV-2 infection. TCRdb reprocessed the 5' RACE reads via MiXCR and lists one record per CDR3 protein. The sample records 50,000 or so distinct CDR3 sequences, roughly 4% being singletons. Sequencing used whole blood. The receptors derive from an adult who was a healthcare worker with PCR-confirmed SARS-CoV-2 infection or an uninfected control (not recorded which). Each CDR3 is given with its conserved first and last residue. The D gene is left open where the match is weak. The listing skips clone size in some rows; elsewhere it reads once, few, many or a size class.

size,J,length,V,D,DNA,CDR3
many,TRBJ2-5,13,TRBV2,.,TGTGCCAGCAGTGGTCAGGGGCCGCAGACCCAGTACTTC,CASSGQGPQTQYF
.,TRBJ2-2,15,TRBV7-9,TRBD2,TGTGCCAGCAAGACTAGCGGGGGGACCGACGGGGAGCTGTTTTTT,CASKTSGGTDGELFF
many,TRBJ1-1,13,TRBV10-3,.,TGTGCCATCAGTCGTCAGGGGTACACTGAAGCTTTCTTT,CAISRQGYTEAFF
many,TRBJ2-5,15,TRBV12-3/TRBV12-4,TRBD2,TGTGCCAGCAGTACGATAAGCGGGAGGTGGGGAACCCAGTACTTC,CASSTISGRWGTQYF
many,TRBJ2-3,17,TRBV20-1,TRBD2,TGCAGTGCTAGTCCCAGCGGGGGGGCCACAACAACAGATACGCAGTATTTT,CSASPSGGATTTDTQYF
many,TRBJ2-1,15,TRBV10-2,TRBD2,TGCGCCAGCAGTGAGGTCGGGAGGGCCGGGGGTGAGCAGTTCTTC,CASSEVGRAGGEQFF
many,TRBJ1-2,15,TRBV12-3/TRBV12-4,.,TGTGCCAGCAGTTCCACACCCGCAGGGTATTATGGCTACACCTTC,CASSSTPAGYYGYTF
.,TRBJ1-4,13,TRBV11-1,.,TGTGCCAGCAGCTTCGGGCAGGGGGAAAAACTGTTTTTT,CASSFGQGEKLFF
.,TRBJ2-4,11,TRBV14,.,TGTGCCAGAGTAGCCAAAAACATTCAGTACTTC,CARVAKNIQYF
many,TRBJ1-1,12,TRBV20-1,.,TGCAGTGCTAGAGAGGGGAGGACTGAAGCTTTCTTT,CSAREGRTEAFF
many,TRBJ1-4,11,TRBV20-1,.,TGCAGTGCTCCCTGGGGGAAAAAACTGTTTTTT,CSAPWGKKLFF
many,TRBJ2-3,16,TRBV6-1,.,TGTGCCAGCAGTGAACTTGCGGGGATATCCACAGATACGCAGTATTTT,CASSELAGISTDTQYF
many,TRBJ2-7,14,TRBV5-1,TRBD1,TGCGCCAGCAGCCCGGGGGACAGGCCCCACGAGCAGTACTTC,CASSPGDRPHEQYF
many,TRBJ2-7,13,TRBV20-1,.,TGCAGTGCTAGAGTGGATCAGGGGTACGAGCAGTACTTC,CSARVDQGYEQYF
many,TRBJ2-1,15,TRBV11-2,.,TGTGCCAGCAGCTTTTGGCGGGTACTGGACAATGAGCAGTTCTTC,CASSFWRVLDNEQFF
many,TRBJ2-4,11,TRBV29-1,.,TGCAGCGTTGAAGTCACCGCCATTCAGTACTTC,CSVEVTAIQYF
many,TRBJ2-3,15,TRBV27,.,TGTGCCAGCAGCCCACCCCCGGTGGGACGGGGTACGCAGTATTTT,CASSPPPVGRGTQYF
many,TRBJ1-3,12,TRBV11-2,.,TGTGCCAGCAGTGCCGAGGAAAACACCATATATTTT,CASSAEENTIYF
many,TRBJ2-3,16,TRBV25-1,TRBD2,TGTGCCAGCAGAAGTTTTAGCGGGGGGAGGTCAGATACGCAGTATTTT,CASRSFSGGRSDTQYF
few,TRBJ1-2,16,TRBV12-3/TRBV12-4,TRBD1,TGTGCCAGCAGCTCAACTGCCGGGACAGGGTCCGTTGGCTACACCTTC,CASSSTAGTGSVGYTF
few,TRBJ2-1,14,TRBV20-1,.,TGCAGTGCTAGAGTAGCGAGTTCCTACAATGAGCAGTTCTTC,CSARVASSYNEQFF
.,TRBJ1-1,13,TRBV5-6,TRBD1,TGTGCCAGCAGTAGGACAGGGGGCGCTGAAGCTTTCTTT,CASSRTGGAEAFF
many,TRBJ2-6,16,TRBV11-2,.,TGTGCCAGCAGCTTAGCGGGGCAGAGAGGGGCCAACGTCCTGACTTTC,CASSLAGQRGANVLTF
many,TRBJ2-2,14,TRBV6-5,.,TGTGCCAGTAAGGAGTCCGGGAACACCGGGGAGCTGTTTTTT,CASKESGNTGELFF
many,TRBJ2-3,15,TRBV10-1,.,TGCGCCAGCAGTGAGGTAGAGACTAGCACAGATACGCAGTATTTT,CASSEVETSTDTQYF
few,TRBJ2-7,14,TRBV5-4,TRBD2,TGTGCCAGCAGCGACGGACTAGCTCCCAACGAGCAGTACTTC,CASSDGLAPNEQYF
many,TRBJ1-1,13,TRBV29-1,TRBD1,TGCAGCGGTTCCGACAGGGGAAACACTGAAGCTTTCTTT,CSGSDRGNTEAFF
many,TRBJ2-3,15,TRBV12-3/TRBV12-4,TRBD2,TGTGCCAGCAGTTTGGCTAGCGGTAGGGTCGATACGCAGTATTTT,CASSLASGRVDTQYF
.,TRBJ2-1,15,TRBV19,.,TGTGCCAGTAGTATGCAGGGTAACCTGTACAATGAGCAGTTCTTC,CASSMQGNLYNEQFF
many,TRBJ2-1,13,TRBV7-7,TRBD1,TGTGCCAGCAGCTTAGGGGACAGGGGACCGCAGTTCTTC,CASSLGDRGPQFF
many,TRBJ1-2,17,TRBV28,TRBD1,TGTGCCAGCAGTCCCCCCGGGACAGGGGCCGGAAACTATGGCTACACCTTC,CASSPPGTGAGNYGYTF
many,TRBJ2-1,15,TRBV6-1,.,TGTGCCAGCAGTGAATCTCCTGGGGGGTCGGATGAGCAGTTCTTC,CASSESPGGSDEQFF
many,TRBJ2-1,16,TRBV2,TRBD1,TGTGCCAGCAGTTCCCCCGGGACAGGTGATTTCAATGAGCAGTTCTTC,CASSSPGTGDFNEQFF
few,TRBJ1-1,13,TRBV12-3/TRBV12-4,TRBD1,TGTGCCAGCACTTCAGGGGGGAACACTGAAGCTTTCTTT,CASTSGGNTEAFF
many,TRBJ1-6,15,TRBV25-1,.,TGTGCCAGCAGTGAATTTTCACAGGCGGAAAGACCCCTCCACTTT,CASSEFSQAERPLHF
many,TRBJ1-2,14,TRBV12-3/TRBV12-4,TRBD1,TGTGCCAGCAGTTCCCGCGGACAGGGCGGAGGCTACACCTTC,CASSSRGQGGGYTF
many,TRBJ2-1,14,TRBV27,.,TGTGCCAGCTTCGGGGGACAGCTTTACAATGAGCAGTTCTTC,CASFGGQLYNEQFF
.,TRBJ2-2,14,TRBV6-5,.,TGTGCCAGCAGCGTCGACAGAAACACCGGGGAGCTGTTTTTT,CASSVDRNTGELFF
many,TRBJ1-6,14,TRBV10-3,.,TGTGCCATCAGTGAGGGGTATGAGGATTCACCCCTCCACTTT,CAISEGYEDSPLHF